These 24 T cell receptor beta chains share one sample of origin, sequenced in a study of response to subunit inactivated influenza vaccine. TCRdb passed the RT-PCR reads through MiXCR, listing each CDR3 protein once. The sample yields about 480,000 distinct CDR3 sequences, around 9.9% seen once. The source was PBMCs from blood, collected 40 to 50 days after vaccination. The source is a man between 45 and 60 years old who received an inactivated influenza vaccine.

This clonotype has more than one count but fewer than ten. CDR3: CASSLDRVPYGYTF. CDR3 nucleotide sequence: TGCGCCAGCAGCTTGGACAGGGTTCCCTATGGCTACACCTTC. The V call is TRBV5-1, the J call TRBJ1-2, with D possibly matching TRBD1 (6 bases). Trimming removed 0 bases at V and 4 bases at J, with 10 bases between. Germline V gene lookup returns CDR1 SGHRS and CDR2 YFSETQ. This CDR3 is built from 14 residues.

This clonotype has just a few counts. The chain links TRBV27 to TRBJ2-7, with 7 bases lining up with TRBD1. The V segment lost 5 bases and the J segment 0 bases; nucleotides outside the gene matches: 10. Per germline, CDR1 MNHEY and CDR2 SMNVEV (reference sequence). The CDR3 runs to 16 residues. In DNA form, the CDR3 reads TGTGCCAGCAGTGCGCTCGTACAGGGGCGCTCCTACGAGCAGTACTTC. Its protein is CASSALVQGRSYEQYF.

The gene calls are TRBV27 and TRBJ2-3, with 7 bases that match TRBD1. The CDR3 is made up of 15 amino acids. J was trimmed by 0 bases and V by 5 bases; bases with no gene match: 5. Germline V gives CDR1 MNHEY, CDR2 SMNVEV (reference sequence). The CDR3 spells CASSVTGRSTDTQYF. For the CDR3, the DNA is TGTGCCAGCAGTGTGACAGGGAGAAGCACAGATACGCAGTATTTT.

In this sample, this clonotype turned up many times. The chain couples TRBV12-3 or TRBV12-4 to TRBJ1-1, with 7 bases identical to TRBD1. Losses at the gene ends were 6 bases for V and 4 bases for J; bases not matched to a gene: 8. The CDR3 runs to 14 residues. The CDR3 nucleotides read TGTGCCAGCAGACGACAGGGCTCAGGCACTGAAGCTTTCTTT. Protein product: CASRRQGSGTEAFF.

Many counts were recorded for this clonotype. The V and J genes are TRBV14 and TRBJ1-4; possible D gene TRBD1, 6 bases. CDR1 is SGHDN, CDR2 FVKESK, per germline. The length of the CDR3 is 12 residues. V was cut by 8 bases and J by 10 bases, with 14 bases left in between. The CDR3 sequence is CASGQTGVKLFF. CDR3 nucleotides: TGTGCCAGCGGACAGACCGGTGTAAAACTGTTTTTT.

In this sample, this clonotype turned up many times. The rearrangement uses TRBV5-1 and TRBJ2-5, with D possibly being TRBD2 (5 bases). The CDR3 has 14 amino acids. V lost 0 bases to trimming and J lost 5 bases, with 11 bases between them. From germline, CDR1 is SGHRS and CDR2 YFSETQ. The CDR3 nucleotides are TGCGCCAGCAGCTTGGGAGGGAAAGGGGAGACCCAGTACTTC. It encodes CASSLGGKGETQYF. The variable domain in full, with the rest retrieved from reference TRBV5-1 and TRBJ2-5, is KAGVTQTPRYLIKTRGQQVTLSCSPISGHRSVSWYQQTPGQGLQFLFEYFSETQRNKGNFPGRFSGRQFSNSRSEMNVSTLELGDSALYLCASSLGGKGETQYFGPGTRLLVL.

V is TRBV7-7 and J is TRBJ2-6, with a possible D match to TRBD1 (5 bases). Deletions cut 5 bases from V and 0 bases from J, with 23 bases between. Germline CDR1 is SSHAT and CDR2 is FNYEAQ (reference sequence). There are 20 residues in the CDR3. CDR3 nucleotide sequence: TGTGCCAGCAGCCTACAGGCCCCCGGTAATCCATTCTCTGGGGCCAACGTCCTGACTTTC. It specifies CASSLQAPGNPFSGANVLTF.

This clonotype was detected only a few times. The chain uses TRBV27 and TRBJ2-5, with 7 bases lining up with TRBD1. The CDR3 runs to 16 residues. CDR1 and CDR2 (germline): MNHEY, SMNVEV (reference sequence). The junction had 14 bases not matched to a gene; V was cut back by 5 bases and J by 5 bases. The CDR3 loop is CASSNEAGGWGETQYF. CDR3 nucleotide sequence: TGTGCCAGCAGTAACGAAGCAGGGGGTTGGGGGGAGACCCAGTACTTC.

This clonotype was seen a handful of times. The chain has TRBV12-3 or TRBV12-4 and TRBJ2-1; no clear D gene. This CDR3 contains 12 residues. Trimming cost V 10 bases and J 4 bases, with 11 bases left between them. For the CDR3, the DNA is TGTGCCACCAAATATCCTTACAATGAGCAGTTCTTC. Translation gives CATKYPYNEQFF.

The chain carries TRBV28 and TRBJ2-7; D ambiguous. V was cut by 9 bases and J by 1 base, with 10 bases left in between. The CDR3 has 12 amino acids. Per germline, CDR1 MDHEN and CDR2 SYDVKM. The CDR3 reads CASGLLSYEQYF. The CDR3 coding sequence is TGTGCCAGTGGCTTATTGTCCTACGAGCAGTACTTC.

J is TRBJ2-3 and V is TRBV20-1; 16 bases agree with TRBD2. Germline assignment: CDR1 DFQATT and CDR2 SNEGSKA (reference sequence). This CDR3 contains 19 residues. Trimming took 1 base from V and 5 from J; bases not matched to a gene: 12. The CDR3 DNA sequence: TGCAGTGCTAGAGTCCCCCCGGGGACTAGCGGGAGGGTGGGAGATACGCAGTATTTT. Translated, it gives CSARVPPGTSGRVGDTQYF.

This clonotype was seen only a few times. This chain joins TRBV6-2 or TRBV6-3 and TRBJ2-7, with D perhaps being TRBD1 or TRBD2 (5 bases each). V dropped 10 bases and J dropped 2 bases, with 24 bases sitting between them. Germline CDR1 and CDR2: MNHEY and SVGEGT. The CDR3 consists of 16 residues. The CDR3 bases are TGTGCCACTAGAGACTCGACGGGACGGGCGACCTACGAGCAGTACTTC. Amino acid sequence: CATRDSTGRATYEQYF.

The rearrangement joins TRBV9 to TRBJ2-7, with D tentatively TRBD2 (5 bases). Per germline, CDR1 SGDLS and CDR2 YYNGEE. V lost 0 bases and J lost 6, with 13 bases in between. The CDR3 is 14 residues long. The CDR3 DNA reads TGTGCCAGCAGCGTAGATTCTAGCAGCTCCGAGCAGTACTTC. Its protein product is CASSVDSSSSEQYF.

V and J are TRBV7-2 and TRBJ2-1, with a weak D call TRBD1 (5 bases). The length of the CDR3 is 11 residues. Trimming left V 5 bases short and J 10 bases short, with 9 bases between. Germline V CDR1 and CDR2: SGHTA, FQGNSA. CDR3 nucleotide sequence: TGTGCCAGCAGCCCGCGACAGGAGCAGTTCTTC. It codes for CASSPRQEQFF.

This clonotype was seen more than once but under ten times. The chain links TRBV5-1 to TRBJ2-5, with 7 bases identical to TRBD2. V dropped 5 bases and J dropped 3; count of bases not matched to a gene: 7. The CDR3 spans 14 residues. The germline CDR1 and CDR2 sequences are SGHRS and YFSETQ. The CDR3 spells CASRPGTTEETQYF. The CDR3 DNA follows: TGCGCCAGCAGACCGGGGACTACAGAAGAGACCCAGTACTTC.

The V call is TRBV6-5, the J call TRBJ2-1, with a possible D match to TRBD2 (6 bases). The CDR3 contains 15 residues. The germline gives CDR1 MNHEY, CDR2 SVGAGI. Trimming took 2 bases from V and 2 from J, leaving 10 bases between them. The CDR3, as DNA: TGTGCCAGCAGTTACACGGGGGAGCCCTACAATGAGCAGTTCTTC. Translation: CASSYTGEPYNEQFF.

A word on this clonotype: The junction does not match germline at one end; this may be a read error. The gene calls are TRBV10-3 and TRBJ2-3; 10 positions match TRBD2. Germline V gives CDR1 ENHRY, CDR2 SYGVKD. This CDR3 region has 16 residues. The CDR3 here is CAVSPTSGRVTDTQYF. DNA for the CDR3: TGTGCCGTCAGTCCCACGAGCGGGAGGGTCACAGATACGCAGTATTTT.

The chain recombines TRBV7-2 with TRBJ2-2, with D perhaps matching TRBD2 (5 bases). Per the germline V gene, CDR1 is SGHTA and CDR2 is FQGNSA. The CDR3 has 14 amino acids. V was shortened by 3 bases and J by 6 bases, with 11 bases between the two germline ends. The CDR3 DNA follows: TGTGCCAGCAGCTTGATGGACGGGGCCGGGGAGCTGTTTTTT. The encoded protein is CASSLMDGAGELFF.

There are many counts of this clonotype. The chain has TRBV20-1 and TRBJ2-3; D unresolved. The CDR3 loop spans 12 amino acids. The V and J ends lost 0 bases and 2 bases respectively, with 3 bases between them. Germline lookup yields CDR1 DFQATT and CDR2 SNEGSKA (reference sequence). The DNA for the CDR3 is TGCAGTGCTAGAGAAATCACAGATACGCAGTATTTT. Translation: CSAREITDTQYF.

This chain connects TRBV6-2 or TRBV6-3 to TRBJ2-1; 8 bases line up with TRBD2. The CDR3 sequence is 15 residues long. The V gene's germline CDR1 is MNHEY and CDR2 SVGEGT. The trim removed 2 bases at V and 8 bases at J, leaving 8 bases unmatched. The CDR3 bases are TGTGCCAGCAGTTACCCACATAGCGGGAACCATGAGCAGTTCTTC. This codes for CASSYPHSGNHEQFF.

The V and J genes are TRBV4-1 and TRBJ2-5, with D possibly being TRBD2 (6 bases). CDR1 is MGHRA and CDR2 is YSYEKL in the germline V gene. The CDR3 loop spans 13 amino acids. The germline V and J ends were trimmed by 2 bases and 4 bases, with 8 bases remaining between them. CDR3 DNA: TGCGCCAGCAGCCAACGGGAGCGAGAGACCCAGTACTTC. Translation gives CASSQRERETQYF.

In regard to this clonotype: A read error may explain this, as a much larger clone is one base away. The rearrangement links TRBV29-1 to TRBJ1-2; no clear D. V lost 7 bases and J lost 4, with 10 bases in between. Germline lookup yields CDR1 SQVTM and CDR2 ANQGSEA. This CDR3 has 11 amino acids. In DNA form, the CDR3 reads TGCAGCGGCTATGGGCCCTATGGCTACACCTTC. Translating it yields CSGYGPYGYTF.

With regard to this clonotype: One end of the junction fails to match germline, which may point to a read error. The rearrangement joins TRBV24-1 to TRBJ2-5, with 9 nucleotides matching TRBD1. The CDR3 length is 16 residues. Per the germline V gene, CDR1 is KGHDR and CDR2 is SFDVKD. CDR3 nucleotide sequence: TGTGCCACCAGCGATTCCGGGACAGGGCCAGGAGAGACCCAGTACTTC. Translation gives CATSDSGTGPGETQYF.

The V and J genes are TRBV24-1 and TRBJ1-5; no definite D call. The germline CDR1 and CDR2 sequences are KGHDR and SFDVKD. V was cut by 5 bases and J by 3 bases, with 10 bases left in between. The CDR3 has 14 residues. The CDR3 spells CATSGEYTNQPQHF. The CDR3 coding sequence is TGTGCCACCAGTGGGGAGTATACCAATCAGCCCCAGCATTTT.